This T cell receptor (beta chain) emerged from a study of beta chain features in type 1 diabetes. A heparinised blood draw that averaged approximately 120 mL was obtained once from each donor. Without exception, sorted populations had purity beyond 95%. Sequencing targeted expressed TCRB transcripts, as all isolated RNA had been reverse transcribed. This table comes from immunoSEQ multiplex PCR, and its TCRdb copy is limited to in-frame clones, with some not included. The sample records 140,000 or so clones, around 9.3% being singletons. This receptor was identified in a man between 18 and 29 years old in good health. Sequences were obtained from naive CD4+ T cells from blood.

The CDR3, as DNA: TGTGCCAGCAGGAAAACTCCTTCCGGGACTAGATTACAAGATACGCAGTATTTT. Amino acids: CASRKTPSGTRLQDTQYF. V usage is TRBV2 and J usage is TRBJ2-3, with 8 bases lining up with TRBD2. With 6 bases clipped from V and 5 bases from J, the junction kept 19 bases outside the gene matches. Germline CDR1 reads SNHLY; CDR2 reads FYNNEI. There are 18 residues in the CDR3.